This T cell receptor (beta chain) is from a study of T cell changes during pregnancy in multiple sclerosis. The V and J ends lost 4 bases and 4 bases, in that order; junction bases with no gene match: 3. The CDR3 is made up of 13 amino acids. Clones were sequenced by immunoSEQ multiplex PCR, and TCRdb holds only the in-frame ones, with some missing. This sample yields over 60,000 clones, of which roughly 89% are seen a single time; around 0.75% belongs to the top ten. The sequence derives from a female donor in good health, enrolled as a control in a pregnancy study. Sample: peripheral blood, taken in the third trimester of pregnancy. The chain is built from TRBV23-1 and TRBJ2-7; TRBD2 aligns across 8 bases. TRBV23-1 is flagged as an ORF with uncertain function. The CDR3 spells CASSRGLAYEQYF. The CDR3 DNA reads as TGCGCCAGCAGTCGCGGACTAGCTTACGAGCAGTACTTC.